This TCR beta chain was recorded in a study of blood T cell repertoires in COVID-19. The overall study: The United States, Italy and Spain provided the acute and convalescent COVID-19 samples. Nucleic acid was either cDNA or gDNA, and it came from T cells, B-cell-depleted T cells, or PBMCs.

The germline gives CDR1 LNHDA, CDR2 SQIVND (reference sequence). V lost 4 bases, J lost 4 bases, and 7 bases stayed unmatched. This CDR3 contains 15 residues. Original analysis: It was from reference gene primer amplification that nucleated cell counts were estimated. Profiled with immunoSEQ multiplex PCR; TCRdb holds only in-frame clones, not every one. D and trimming come from the DNA, and the V and J calls and clone size come from that table. The table records tens of thousands of clones, roughly 88% of them present only once. The genes are TRBV19 and TRBJ2-5; 9 bases align to TRBD1. This sequence originates from a man in his 70s with acute or convalescent COVID-19. The sample was peripheral blood. Here the CDR3 DNA reads TGTGCCAGTAGTACGGGACAGGGCGGTCGAGAGACCCAGTACTTC. It encodes CASSTGQGGRETQYF.